This paragraph reports one T cell receptor (beta chain). Clones were read by immunoSEQ multiplex PCR, and TCRdb kept only the in-frame ones, dropping some. The table has around 470,000 clones, 90% seen once. Participants were placed into cohorts based on the clinical history they reported. Either two negative PCRs, clearance, or symptom resolution qualified Cohort 3 donors as recovered. CDR3 size: 16 residues. The germline V gene encodes CDR1 SGHTA and CDR2 FQGTGA. Trimming at V came to 4 bases and at J to 5 bases, leaving 7 bases not matched to a gene. These data are taken from a study of blood T cell repertoires in COVID-19. Study-wide context: The samples span acute and convalescent COVID-19 from the United States, Italy and Spain. The analysed material was cDNA or gDNA that came from T cells, B-cell-depleted T cells, or PBMCs.

This TCR was sampled from a man aged 18 to 35 who had recovered from COVID-19. The chain employs TRBV7-3 and TRBJ2-2, with TRBD1 identical over 10 bases. The material sequenced was PBMCs or T cells enriched from blood (not recorded which). The CDR3 loop reads CASSYEGTGATGELFF. CDR3 DNA sequence: TGTGCCAGCAGCTACGAAGGGACAGGGGCAACCGGGGAGCTGTTTTTT. Based on the CDR3 plus reference TRBV7-3 and TRBJ2-2, the full variable domain is GAGVSQTPSNKVTEKGKYVELRCDPISGHTALYWYRQSLGQGPEFLIYFQGTGAADDSGLPNDRFFAVRPEGSVSTLKIQRTERGDSAVYLCASSYEGTGATGELFFGEGSRLTVL.